The clone carrying this T cell receptor (beta chain) was seen only once. Its matching antigen is unknown. The V and J ends lost 4 bases and 6 bases respectively, with 22 bases between them. The CDR3 is 16 residues long. Germline CDR1 reads SGDLS; CDR2 reads YYNGEE. The protocol was immunoSEQ multiplex PCR, while the TCRdb copy is restricted to in-frame clones and leaves out a portion. The data hold tens of thousands of clones, with about four fifths observed a single time. These data originate in a study of radiotherapy plus CTLA-4 blockade in lung cancer. Regarding the study as a whole: Best predicting response, reportedly, were early blood T cell clone dynamics, with interferon-beta.

V usage is TRBV9 and J usage is TRBJ1-1, with unresolved D. This receptor was obtained from a human donor with non-small cell lung cancer who had stable disease on radiotherapy plus ipilimumab. The sample here was peripheral blood, taken from a patient treated with radiotherapy plus ipilimumab. The CDR3 protein is CASSSLVHSSHAEAFF. Here the CDR3 DNA reads TGTGCCAGCAGCTCCCTTGTGCACAGCTCTCATGCTGAAGCTTTCTTT.